Shown below are 16 T cell receptor beta chains from a single sample sequenced in a study of blood T cell repertoires in COVID-19. Produced via immunoSEQ multiplex PCR; TCRdb's table is partial and in-frame only. The sample includes about 250,000 clones, about 90% of them seen just once. Sequencing used peripheral blood. All receptors come from an elderly man with acute or convalescent COVID-19.

The V and J genes are TRBV7-9 and TRBJ2-7, with a possible D match to TRBD1 (6 bases). Trimming removed 5 bases from V and 7 bases from J, with 12 bases in between. CDR1 SEHNR and CDR2 FQNEAQ come from the germline V gene (reference sequence). CDR3 size: 12 residues. Here the CDR3 reads CASSTNREEQYF. CDR3 sequence (DNA): TGTGCCAGCAGCACTAACAGGGAGGAGCAGTACTTC.

The chain uses TRBV6-6 and TRBJ1-2; 7 bases map to TRBD1. The V gene end was trimmed by 5 bases and the J gene end by 4 bases; junction bases not matched to a gene: 4. The CDR3 loop spans 13 amino acids. Germline V gene lookup returns CDR1 MNHNY and CDR2 SVGAGI (reference sequence). The CDR3 nucleotides are TGTGCCAGCAGTCTTCAGGGGGGCTATGGCTACACCTTC. Its protein is CASSLQGGYGYTF.

This chain links TRBV18 with TRBJ1-4, with D unclear. The CDR3 contains 15 residues. CDR1 is KGHSH, CDR2 LQKENI, per germline. V lost 0 bases and J lost 8, with 13 bases in between. The CDR3 bases are TGTGCCAGCTCACCACCCGGGTCCTATCGGGAAAAACTGTTTTTT. This gives the protein CASSPPGSYREKLFF.

The chain uses TRBV24-1 and TRBJ2-1, with D tentatively TRBD1 (5 bases). Trimming cost V 0 bases and J 0 bases, with 14 bases left between them. Germline CDR1 and CDR2: KGHDR and SFDVKD. This CDR3 contains 18 residues. In DNA, the CDR3 is TGTGCCACCAGTGATTTGTCGGCAGGGCTAAGCTCCTACAATGAGCAGTTCTTC. Protein sequence: CATSDLSAGLSSYNEQFF.

The CDR3 loop is CASSPGTGTYNEQFF. For the CDR3, the DNA is TGTGCCAGCAGCCCCGGGACAGGCACCTACAATGAGCAGTTCTTC. This chain links TRBV11-3 with TRBJ2-1; 8 nucleotides align to TRBD1. Germline V gene lookup returns CDR1 SGHNT and CDR2 YENEEA. V trimming: 5 bases; J trimming: 2 bases; junction bases outside the gene matches: 5. This CDR3 is 15 amino acids long.

The V gene is TRBV5-4, the J gene TRBJ1-6; no firm D call. The germline V and J ends were trimmed by 5 bases and 13 bases, with 13 bases remaining between them. The CDR3 loop spans 12 amino acids. CDR1 is SGHNT and CDR2 is YYREEE in the germline V gene (reference sequence). The DNA for the CDR3 is TGTGCCAGCAGGTTCCCGGGTGGGCCCCTCCACTTT. Translating it yields CASRFPGGPLHF.

The chain is built from TRBV7-3 and TRBJ2-1; D is possibly TRBD1 (5 bases). Trimming took off 1 base at V and 6 bases at J, with 10 bases between the two ends. The germline CDR1 and CDR2 sequences are SGHTA and FQGTGA. The CDR3 is 14 amino acids. The CDR3 here is CASSLSLGANEQFF. Here the CDR3 DNA reads TGTGCCAGCAGCTTAAGTTTAGGGGCCAATGAGCAGTTCTTC. The entire variable domain, with the rest obtained from reference TRBV7-3 and TRBJ2-1, is as follows: GAGVSQTPSNKVTEKGKYVELRCDPISGHTALYWYRQSLGQGPEFLIYFQGTGAADDSGLPNDRFFAVRPEGSVSTLKIQRTERGDSAVYLCASSLSLGANEQFFGPGTRLTVL.

This chain joins TRBV5-1 and TRBJ2-7, with 7 positions matching TRBD2. The junction had 7 bases not matched to a gene; V was cut back by 5 bases and J by 5 bases. Germline-derived CDR1 and CDR2 are SGHRS and YFSETQ. This CDR3 is built from 13 residues. The CDR3 nucleotides read TGCGCCAGCAGACCCGCGGGGGTCAACGAGCAGTACTTC. This codes for CASRPAGVNEQYF.

The genes are TRBV27 and TRBJ1-2, with D possibly TRBD1 on 6 matching bases. Germline V gene lookup returns CDR1 MNHEY and CDR2 SMNVEV (reference sequence). The CDR3 extends over 17 amino acids. Between the trimmed V and J ends, which lost 6 bases and 4 bases, there was a span of 24 bases. The chain's CDR3 is CASSSGPSRGGFYGYTF. In DNA form, the CDR3 reads TGTGCCAGCAGCTCGGGACCTTCGAGGGGGGGTTTCTATGGCTACACCTTC.

This chain links TRBV7-8 with TRBJ2-1; 13 bases are a match to TRBD2. Germline lookup yields CDR1 SGHVS and CDR2 FQNEAQ. V shed 2 bases, J shed 2 bases, and the junction held 6 bases outside the gene matches. The CDR3 is 18 residues long. The CDR3 coding sequence is TGTGCCAGCAGCTTATCGGGACTAGCGGGGATTCCCTACAATGAGCAGTTCTTC. This codes for CASSLSGLAGIPYNEQFF.

This clone occurred once. The V and J genes are TRBV7-8 and TRBJ2-1; 9 bases match TRBD1. Germline V gene lookup returns CDR1 SGHVS and CDR2 FQNEAQ. This CDR3 is 15 amino acids long. V was clipped by 3 bases and J by 8 bases; unmatched bases: 8. The CDR3 loop is CASSLGDRESDEQFF. CDR3 sequence (DNA): TGTGCCAGCAGCTTGGGGGACAGGGAGTCCGATGAGCAGTTCTTC.

The genes are TRBV7-6 and TRBJ1-2; D is perhaps TRBD1 (6 bases). This CDR3 spans 15 amino acids. Between the trimmed V and J ends, which lost 5 bases and 4 bases, there was a span of 17 bases. Germline V lookup: CDR1 SGHVS, CDR2 FNYEAQ. The CDR3 region is CASSTRSDSSYGYTF. CDR3 nucleotide sequence: TGTGCCAGCAGCACAAGATCGGACAGTTCCTATGGCTACACCTTC.

The chain carries TRBV6-5 and TRBJ2-7, with 7 bases fitting TRBD1. Germline assignment: CDR1 MNHEY and CDR2 SVGAGI. V dropped 4 bases and J dropped 6; count of bases not matched to a gene: 12. CDR3 length: 15 amino acids. The chain's CDR3 is CASSSRDTGVGEQYF. The DNA for the CDR3 is TGTGCCAGCAGTTCAAGGGATACAGGGGTGGGCGAGCAGTACTTC.

The rearrangement uses TRBV7-9 and TRBJ1-6, with no clear D. V dropped 2 bases and J dropped 5 bases, with 10 bases sitting between them. The CDR3 runs to 15 residues. Germline CDR1 SEHNR, CDR2 FQNEAQ (reference sequence). The CDR3 bases are TGTGCCAGCAGCTTAAAACACAGAGATAATTCACCCCTCCACTTT. It translates to CASSLKHRDNSPLHF. Full variable domain (remainder filled in from reference TRBV7-9 and TRBJ1-6): DTGVSQNPRHKITKRGQNVTFRCDPISEHNRLYWYRQTLGQGPEFLTYFQNEAQLEKSRLLSDRFSAERPKGSFSTLEIQRTEQGDSAMYLCASSLKHRDNSPLHFGNGTRLTVT.

This chain links TRBV7-2 with TRBJ2-6; possible D gene TRBD1, 5 bases. The V end was cut by 5 bases, the J end by 1 base, with 18 bases between. The germline gives CDR1 SGHTA, CDR2 FQGNSA. This CDR3 contains 18 residues. Here the CDR3 reads CASSPRTSEFSGANVLTF. The CDR3 DNA is TGTGCCAGCAGCCCCCGGACATCCGAATTTTCTGGGGCCAACGTCCTGACTTTC.

This clone was picked up one time. The chain carries TRBV5-3 and TRBJ1-2; no reliable D call. TRBV5-3 is designated an ORF whose function remains uncertain. V lost 0 bases and J 5 bases, leaving 17 bases between the germline ends. The CDR3 is 16 amino acids. The CDR3 sequence is CARSLGPKMPRYGYTF. The CDR3 DNA follows: TGTGCCAGAAGCTTGGGGCCCAAGATGCCTAGGTATGGCTACACCTTC.